The rows below give T cell receptor beta chains drawn from one sample of a study of shared clonotypes between healthy human individuals. The protocol was immunoSEQ multiplex PCR, while the TCRdb copy is restricted to in-frame clones and leaves out a portion. The sample consists of roughly 1,500,000 clones, around 98% of them appearing once. The sample comprised naive CD4+ T cells sorted from blood. The receptors were sampled from a young man in good health. Both conserved end residues are part of each CDR3. The D gene is left open where the match is weak. Not all rows give a size; the values are once, few, many and, for expanded clones, a class.

>TRBJ1-5|TRBV6-5|-|-
CASRGRGGQPQHF
TGTGCCAGCAGGGGGCGCGGTGGGCAGCCCCAGCATTTT
>TRBJ2-1|TRBV5-1|TRBD2|-
CASSSGTSGAYEQFF
TGCGCCAGCAGCTCAGGGACTAGCGGGGCATATGAGCAGTTCTTC
>TRBJ2-1|TRBV29-1|TRBD2|-
CSGGTSGTGEQFF
TGCAGCGGAGGGACTAGCGGGACCGGTGAGCAGTTCTTC
>TRBJ2-3|TRBV5-1|TRBD2|once
CASSPGLAGDGDTQYF
TGCGCCAGCAGCCCTGGACTAGCGGGAGATGGAGATACGCAGTATTTT
>TRBJ2-7|TRBV28|-|-
CASRKAYEQYF
TGTGCCAGCAGGAAGGCCTACGAGCAGTACTTC
>TRBJ2-3|TRBV5-8|TRBD2|-
CASSHSGSGKDTQYF
TGTGCCAGCAGCCATAGCGGGAGTGGGAAAGATACGCAGTATTTT
>TRBJ2-1|TRBV11-3|-|-
CASSVQGGNEQFF
TGTGCCAGCAGCGTACAGGGTGGCAATGAGCAGTTCTTC
>TRBJ2-3|TRBV6-1|-|-
CASSEAHRNPDTQYF
TGTGCCAGCAGTGAAGCGCATCGGAATCCCGATACGCAGTATTTT
>TRBJ2-1|TRBV7-8|-|-
CASSYRDAINEQFF
TGTGCCAGCAGCTACCGGGACGCCATCAATGAGCAGTTCTTC
>TRBJ2-7|TRBV28|-|few
CASWGARRYEQYF
TGTGCCAGCTGGGGCGCACGACGGTACGAGCAGTACTTC
>TRBJ2-5|TRBV18|TRBD1|-
CASSPIQGAGETQYF
TGTGCCAGCTCACCGATACAGGGGGCCGGAGAGACCCAGTACTTC
>TRBJ2-7|TRBV18|-|-
CASSLGTPTYEQYF
TGTGCCAGCTCACTCGGGACGCCTACCTACGAGCAGTACTTC
>TRBJ2-7|TRBV21-1|-|-
CASRTGTSASYEQYF
TGTGCCAGCAGGACCGGGACTAGCGCTTCCTACGAGCAGTACTTC
>TRBJ2-3|TRBV4-3|-|-
CASSQRSLDTQYF
TGCGCCAGCAGCCAAAGAAGTCTGGATACGCAGTATTTT
>TRBJ1-5|TRBV7-9|-|-
CASSLERQPQHF
TGTGCCAGCAGCTTAGAAAGACAGCCCCAGCATTTT
>TRBJ2-3|TRBV11-2|TRBD2|once
CASSFGIAGGSTDTQYF
TGTGCCAGCAGCTTCGGAATAGCGGGAGGATCCACAGATACGCAGTATTTT
>TRBJ2-7|TRBV7-9|-|-
CASSQPRSGVVPDEQYF
TGTGCCAGCAGCCAACCAAGGTCGGGGGTGGTTCCCGACGAGCAGTACTTC
>TRBJ1-2|TRBV6-1|-|-
CASSESGRSYGYTF
TGTGCCAGCAGTGAGTCAGGCCGTTCCTATGGCTACACCTTC
>TRBJ1-1|TRBV5-1|TRBD1|-
CASSSDRQGSLSTEAFF
TGCGCCAGCAGCTCTGACCGACAGGGGAGCCTGAGCACTGAAGCTTTCTTT
>TRBJ2-5|TRBV18|-|-
CASSPGGSETQYF
TGTGCCAGCTCACCAGGGGGCTCAGAGACCCAGTACTTC
>TRBJ2-3|TRBV9|-|-
CASSVGGQLADTQYF
TGTGCCAGCAGCGTAGGAGGGCAGCTCGCAGATACGCAGTATTTT
>TRBJ1-2|TRBV19|-|-
CASSTPGRAALFYGYTF
TGTGCCAGTAGTACCCCTGGCAGGGCCGCCTTATTCTATGGCTACACCTTC